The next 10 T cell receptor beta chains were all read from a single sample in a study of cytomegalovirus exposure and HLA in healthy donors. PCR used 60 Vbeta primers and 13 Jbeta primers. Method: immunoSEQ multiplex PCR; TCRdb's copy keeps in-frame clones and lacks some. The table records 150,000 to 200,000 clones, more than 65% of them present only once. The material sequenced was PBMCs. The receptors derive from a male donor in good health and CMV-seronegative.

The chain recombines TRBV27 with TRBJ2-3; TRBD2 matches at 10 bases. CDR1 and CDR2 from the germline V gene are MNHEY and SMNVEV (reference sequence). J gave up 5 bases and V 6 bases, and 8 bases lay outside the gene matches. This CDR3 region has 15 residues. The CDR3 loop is CASSLSSGSLDTQYF. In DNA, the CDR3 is TGTGCCAGCAGCCTTTCTAGCGGGAGTTTAGATACGCAGTATTTT.

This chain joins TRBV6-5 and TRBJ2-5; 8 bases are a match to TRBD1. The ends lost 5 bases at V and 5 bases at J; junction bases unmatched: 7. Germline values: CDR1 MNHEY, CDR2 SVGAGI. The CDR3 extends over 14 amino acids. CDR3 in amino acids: CASSGRTGRETQYF. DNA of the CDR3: TGTGCCAGCAGTGGACGGACAGGGCGGGAGACCCAGTACTTC.

The CDR3 nucleotides are TGTGCCAGCAGCGACCGGGGTGGAGCTTTCTTT. It is translated as CASSDRGGAFF. The chain has TRBV5-8 and TRBJ1-1; D remains unclear. CDR3 size: 11 residues. V lost 4 bases, J lost 10 bases, and 11 bases lay in between. In germline, CDR1 is SGHTS, CDR2 YDEGEE.

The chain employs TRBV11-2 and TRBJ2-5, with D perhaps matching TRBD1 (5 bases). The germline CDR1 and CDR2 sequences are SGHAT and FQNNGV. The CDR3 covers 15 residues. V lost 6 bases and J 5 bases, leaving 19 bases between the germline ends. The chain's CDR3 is CASSDLITGAETQYF. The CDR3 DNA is TGTGCCAGCAGTGACTTAATTACAGGCGCGGAGACCCAGTACTTC.

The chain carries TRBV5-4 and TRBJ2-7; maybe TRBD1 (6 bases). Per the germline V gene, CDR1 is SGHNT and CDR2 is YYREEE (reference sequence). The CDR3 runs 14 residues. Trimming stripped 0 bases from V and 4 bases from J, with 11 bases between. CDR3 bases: TGTGCCAGCAGCTTGGTAGGACAGAGTTACGAGCAGTACTTC. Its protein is CASSLVGQSYEQYF.

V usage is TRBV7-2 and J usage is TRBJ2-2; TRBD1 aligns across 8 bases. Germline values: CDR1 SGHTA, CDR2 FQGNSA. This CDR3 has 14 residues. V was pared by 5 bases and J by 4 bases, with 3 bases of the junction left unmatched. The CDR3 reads CASSPGQGTGELFF. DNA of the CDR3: TGTGCCAGCAGCCCAGGACAGGGCACCGGGGAGCTGTTTTTT.

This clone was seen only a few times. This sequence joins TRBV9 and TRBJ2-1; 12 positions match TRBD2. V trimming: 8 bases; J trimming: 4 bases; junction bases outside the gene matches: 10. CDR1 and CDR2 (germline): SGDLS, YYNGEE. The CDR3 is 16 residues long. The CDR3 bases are TGTGCCAGTACTAAGTCCGGACTAGCGGGGTACAATGAGCAGTTCTTC. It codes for CASTKSGLAGYNEQFF.

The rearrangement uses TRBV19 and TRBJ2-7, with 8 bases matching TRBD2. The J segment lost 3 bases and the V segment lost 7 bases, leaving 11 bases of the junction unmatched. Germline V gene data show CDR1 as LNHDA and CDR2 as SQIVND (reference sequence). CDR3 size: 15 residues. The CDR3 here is CASKLGGGSFYEQYF. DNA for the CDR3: TGTGCCAGTAAACTCGGGGGGGGCTCTTTCTACGAGCAGTACTTC. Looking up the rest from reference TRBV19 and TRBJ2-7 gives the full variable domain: DGGITQSPKYLFRKEGQNVTLSCEQNLNHDAMYWYRQDPGQGLRLIYYSQIVNDFQKGDIAEGYSVSREKKESFPLTVTSAQKNPTAFYLCASKLGGGSFYEQYFGPGTRLTVT.

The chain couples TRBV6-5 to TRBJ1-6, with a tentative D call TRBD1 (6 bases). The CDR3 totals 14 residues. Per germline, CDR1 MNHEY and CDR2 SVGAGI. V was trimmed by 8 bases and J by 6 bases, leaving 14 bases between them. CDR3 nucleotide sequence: TGTGCCAGCCGTAGGACAGTCACTAATTCACCCCTCCACTTT. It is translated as CASRRTVTNSPLHF.

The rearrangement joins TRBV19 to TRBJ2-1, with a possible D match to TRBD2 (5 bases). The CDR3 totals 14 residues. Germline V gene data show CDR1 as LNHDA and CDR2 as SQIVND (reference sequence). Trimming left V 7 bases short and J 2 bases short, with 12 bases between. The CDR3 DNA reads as TGTGCCAGTAAGCCTCGGGGTACCTACAATGAGCAGTTCTTC. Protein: CASKPRGTYNEQFF.